This TCR beta chain was observed in a study of shared clonotypes between healthy human individuals. The test was conducted at deep level. Method: immunoSEQ multiplex PCR; TCRdb's copy keeps in-frame clones and lacks some. Among 2 million to 2.5 million clones listed, over 90% were seen once. The table lists this clone with a count of one. Its antigen is not known. Broader study findings: The rarefaction results pointed to incomplete sorted-subset sequencing despite large depth.

Caucasian adults residing in Nashville, Tennessee made up all the donors. In germline, CDR1 is MDHEN, CDR2 SYDVKM. CDR3 length: 15 amino acids. Trimming pared 6 bases from V and 0 bases from J, leaving 12 bases between. Material for sequencing was naive CD4+ T cells from PBMCs. Subset specified: CD45RA+ positively selected. The TCR sequence derives from a man in his late teens or twenties in good health. Some clones in this sample may be carry-over from other donors' samples. This sequence joins TRBV28 and TRBJ1-5, with D hard to call. CDR3 protein: CASSSAMGSNQPQHF. The DNA of the CDR3 is TGTGCCAGCAGCTCCGCCATGGGTAGCAATCAGCCCCAGCATTTT.